Shown below are 32 T cell receptor beta chains from a single sample sequenced in a study of Graves' ophthalmopathy and Graves' hyperthyroidism. Investigators amplified TCR beta CDR3 regions from RNA transcripts. HTBI-primed first-round RT-PCR preceded second-round multiplex PCR. TCRdb called the multiplex PCR reads again in MiXCR, with one record for every CDR3 protein. The sample carries a few hundred thousand distinct CDR3 sequences, about two fifths recorded once. Sequenced material: peripheral blood or thyroid tissue (not recorded which). These receptors were collected from an adult man with Graves' hyperthyroidism.

In regard to this clonotype: Possible read error: a much larger clone is one base away. This chain connects TRBV24-1 to TRBJ2-2, with 9 bases that match TRBD1. This CDR3 is 17 amino acids long. V lost 9 bases, J lost 1 base, and 11 bases stayed unmatched. Looked up from germline, CDR1 is KGHDR and CDR2 is SFDVKD. This chain's CDR3 is CATCTPMTGGNTGELFF. The CDR3 DNA reads TGTGCCACCTGTACCCCCATGACAGGGGGGAACACCGGGGAGCTGTTTTTT.

CDR3 amino acids: CASGFIIYEQYF. The CDR3 region has the DNA TGTGCTAGTGGTTTCATTATCTACGAGCAGTACTTC. The chain recombines TRBV12-5 with TRBJ2-7; D uncertain. Germline CDR1 reads LGHNT; CDR2 reads FRNRAP. V shed 3 bases and J shed 3 bases, with 6 bases lying between them. The CDR3 contains 12 residues.

This clonotype was seen at least ten times. V and J are TRBV10-3 and TRBJ1-2, with a tentative D call TRBD1 (5 bases). This CDR3 spans 12 amino acids. Trimming removed 6 bases from V and 8 bases from J, with 13 bases in between. Germline V gives CDR1 ENHRY, CDR2 SYGVKD. CDR3 DNA: TGTGCCATCAGGTCACAGGATCGGGGCTACACCTTC. The encoded protein is CAIRSQDRGYTF.

Concerning this clonotype itself: An end of the junction differs from the germline gene, which may be a read error. In nucleotides, the CDR3 is TGTGCCAGCAGTTACCTGTGGCCCCCCGATGAAGCTTTCTTT. Its translation: CASSYLWPPDEAFF. This rearrangement joins TRBV10-3 to TRBJ1-1; no reliable D call. Per the germline V gene, CDR1 is ENHRY and CDR2 is SYGVKD. This CDR3 is built from 14 residues.

At least ten counts were recorded for this clonotype. The chain carries TRBV12-3 or TRBV12-4 and TRBJ1-1; D unresolved. The V gene lost 1 base and the J gene lost 5 bases, with 5 bases spanning the gap. This CDR3 has 12 amino acids. DNA for the CDR3: TGTGCCAGCAGTTTAGGGACGACTGAAGCTTTCTTT. Amino acid sequence: CASSLGTTEAFF.

The rearrangement joins TRBV2 to TRBJ2-7; 9 nucleotides agree with TRBD1. There are 13 residues in the CDR3. Looked up from germline, CDR1 is SNHLY and CDR2 is FYNNEI. Trimming removed 6 bases from V and 5 bases from J; junction bases left unmatched: 5. The CDR3 spells CASSNRQGDEQYF. The CDR3 DNA follows: TGTGCCAGCAGCAACCGACAGGGGGACGAGCAGTACTTC.

Ten or more counts support this clonotype. The chain joins TRBV11-2 to TRBJ1-5; 8 nucleotides agree with TRBD1. Trimming at V came to 5 bases and at J to 4 bases, leaving 7 bases not matched to a gene. The CDR3 runs to 15 residues. The germline gives CDR1 SGHAT, CDR2 FQNNGV. This chain's CDR3 is CASSPAGGENQPQHF. CDR3 bases: TGTGCCAGCAGCCCAGCAGGGGGCGAGAATCAGCCCCAGCATTTT.

This clonotype was observed many times. The chain uses TRBV7-6 and TRBJ2-7; D is unclear. In germline, CDR1 is SGHVS, CDR2 FNYEAQ. The CDR3 loop spans 14 amino acids. Trimming took 5 bases from V and 2 from J, leaving 13 bases between them. The CDR3 DNA reads TGTGCCAGCAGCGACGGGCATGGACCCTACGAGCAGTACTTC. Residues: CASSDGHGPYEQYF.

In regard to this clonotype: Germline is not matched at one junction end, which may reflect a read error. The genes are TRBV7-9 and TRBJ1-2; 9 positions match TRBD1. CDR1 SEHNR and CDR2 FQNEAQ come from the germline V gene (reference sequence). The CDR3 has 15 residues. CDR3: CASSPSDGQGYGYTF. DNA of the CDR3: TGTGCTAGCAGTCCTAGCGACGGACAGGGGTACGGCTACACCTTC.

The chain carries TRBV12-3 or TRBV12-4 and TRBJ1-5; D is unresolved. The CDR3 totals 13 residues. V was trimmed by 1 base and J by 6 bases, leaving 7 bases between them. The CDR3 region has the DNA TGTGCCAGCAGTTTAGTGTACGGTCAGCCCCAGCATTTT. Translation gives CASSLVYGQPQHF.

The V gene is TRBV6-5, the J gene TRBJ2-6; D is unclear. The CDR3 totals 15 residues. Germline V CDR1 and CDR2: MNHEY, SVGAGI. Trimming removed 6 bases from V and 5 bases from J, with 14 bases in between. The CDR3 nucleotides read TGTGCCAGCAGCTTAGAAGCCAGGCGGGCCAACGTCCTGACTTTC. Its translation is CASSLEARRANVLTF.

This chain uses TRBV30 with TRBJ1-2; D might be TRBD1 (5 bases). The length of the CDR3 is 14 residues. Germline lookup yields CDR1 GTSNPN and CDR2 SVGIG (reference sequence). Trimming removed 4 bases at V and 3 bases at J, with 15 bases between. This chain's CDR3 is CAWNRRGGDYGYTF. CDR3 bases: TGTGCCTGGAACAGGAGGGGAGGGGACTATGGCTACACCTTC.

This clonotype appeared a few times. The rearrangement uses TRBV20-1 and TRBJ2-3; 7 bases map to TRBD2. The CDR3 length is 16 residues. Germline V gene lookup returns CDR1 DFQATT and CDR2 SNEGSKA (reference sequence). The V and J ends lost 0 bases and 1 base, in that order; junction bases with no gene match: 7. CDR3 coding DNA: TGCAGTGCTAGAGATCCGGCTAGCGGAGGCACAGATACGCAGTATTTT. This sequence encodes CSARDPASGGTDTQYF.

The rearrangement joins TRBV7-2 to TRBJ2-7, with TRBD2 matching over 11 bases. The J call is doubtful: the DNA matches TRBJ2-1 better. The CDR3 length is 16 residues. In germline, CDR1 is SGHTA, CDR2 FQGNSA. The CDR3 DNA reads TGTGCCAGCAGCTTCACCGGGACTAGCGGCGACAATGAGCAGTTCTTC. This sequence encodes CASSFTGTSGDNEQFF.

This clonotype showed up many times. The chain uses TRBV7-9 and TRBJ1-5, with 7 bases that match TRBD1. This CDR3 is built from 13 residues. The junction had 6 bases not matched to a gene; V was cut back by 5 bases and J by 8 bases. CDR1 and CDR2 (germline): SEHNR, FQNEAQ (reference sequence). CDR3 sequence reads: CASSQTGQEPQHF. For the CDR3, the DNA is TGTGCCAGCAGCCAGACAGGGCAGGAGCCCCAGCATTTT.

This clonotype has at least ten counts. This chain joins TRBV20-1 and TRBJ2-5; perhaps TRBD2 as D (5 bases). Germline CDR1 is DFQATT and CDR2 is SNEGSKA (reference sequence). This CDR3 spans 13 amino acids. V was clipped by 6 bases and J by 2 bases, with 13 bases between them. CDR3 in amino acids: CSAEDSLQETQYF. In DNA form, the CDR3 reads TGCAGTGCGGAGGACTCCTTACAAGAGACCCAGTACTTC.

On this clonotype itself: An end of the junction differs from the germline gene, which may be a read error. The chain uses TRBV14 and TRBJ1-2, with D possibly TRBD1 on 5 matching bases. CDR3 length: 16 residues. CDR1 SGHDN and CDR2 FVKESK come from the germline V gene. The CDR3 region is CASSTQYPKGLNGYTF. CDR3 bases: TGTGCCAGCAGCACCCAATATCCAAAGGGACTCAATGGATACACCTTC.

Remarks on this clonotype: A read error may produce the germline difference seen at one junction end. This sequence joins TRBV9 and TRBJ1-3; no definite D call. The CDR3 extends over 17 amino acids. CDR1 SGDLS and CDR2 YYNGEE come from the germline V gene. The CDR3 DNA sequence: TGTGCCAGCAGGGACCTGGTATTGCGCAACTCTGGAAACACCACATATTTT. Protein sequence: CASRDLVLRNSGNTTYF.

Concerning this clonotype: A much larger clone is a single base away; this may be a read error. The chain uses TRBV10-3 and TRBJ1-4; D gene uncertain. The V end was cut by 5 bases, the J end by 5 bases, with 6 bases between. Germline V gene sequence: CDR1 ENHRY, CDR2 SYGVKD. This CDR3 has 12 amino acids. The CDR3 loop is CAISYNNEKLFF. DNA of the CDR3: TGTGCCATCAGTTACAACAATGAAAAACTGTTTTTT.

The chain is built from TRBV29-1 and TRBJ1-3; no definite D call. The CDR3 extends over 11 amino acids. The germline CDR1 and CDR2 sequences are SQVTM and ANQGSEA. V lost 6 bases to trimming and J lost 7 bases, with 10 bases between them. DNA of the CDR3: TGCAGCGTGCTGGGCCTGAACACCATATATTTT. It translates to CSVLGLNTIYF.

Worth noting for this clonotype: The germline gene is not matched at one end of the junction; a read error may be the cause. This sequence joins TRBV10-3 and TRBJ2-7; D gene unclear. The length of the CDR3 is 16 residues. The germline V gene has CDR1 ENHRY and CDR2 SYGVKD. Written as DNA, the CDR3 is TGTGCCAGCAGTGAAATTTTTGGGCCTTCGGAGTACGAGCAGTACTTC. Residues: CASSEIFGPSEYEQYF.

This clonotype was seen many times. The chain links TRBV12-3 or TRBV12-4 to TRBJ1-3; the D gene is possibly TRBD1 (6 bases). This CDR3 is 16 amino acids long. V was clipped by 4 bases and J by 0 bases, with 13 bases between them. CDR3 nucleotides: TGTGCCAGCAGTTGGCCGACAGGACCCTCTGGAAACACCATATATTTT. Its protein is CASSWPTGPSGNTIYF.

In its sample, this clonotype was seen many times. The V call is TRBV29-1, the J call TRBJ1-1; D is unresolved. Germline V gene data show CDR1 as SQVTM and CDR2 as ANQGSEA. Trimming stripped 6 bases from V and 1 base from J, with 18 bases between. The CDR3 is 15 amino acids. The CDR3 spells CSVTLGGRRNTEAFF. As DNA, the CDR3 is TGCAGCGTCACCTTAGGCGGACGGAGGAACACTGAAGCTTTCTTT.

The chain has TRBV2 and TRBJ1-4; perhaps TRBD1 as D (6 bases). V lost 7 bases to trimming and J lost 3 bases, with 12 bases between them. The CDR3 loop spans 14 amino acids. CDR1 SNHLY and CDR2 FYNNEI come from the germline V gene. CDR3 bases: TGTGCCAGCAAAACAGGGTTATCTAATGAAAAACTGTTTTTT. The encoded protein is CASKTGLSNEKLFF.

This clonotype was seen repeatedly, ten times or more. The V gene is TRBV20-1, the J gene TRBJ2-7, with 8 bases lining up with TRBD2. Germline lookup yields CDR1 DFQATT and CDR2 SNEGSKA (reference sequence). The length of the CDR3 is 13 residues. V lost 4 bases, J lost 4 bases, and 6 bases stayed unmatched. CDR3 coding DNA: TGCAGTGCTACACGGACTAGCAGTTACGAGCAGTACTTC. Amino acid sequence: CSATRTSSYEQYF.

This clonotype was observed many times. The gene calls are TRBV7-8 and TRBJ1-2; D is uncertain. The CDR3 is made up of 13 amino acids. CDR1 is SGHVS and CDR2 is FQNEAQ in the germline V gene. V was trimmed by 3 bases and J by 2 bases, leaving 7 bases between them. CDR3 amino acids: CASSFSENYGYTF. CDR3 nucleotide sequence: TGTGCCAGCAGCTTTTCCGAAAACTATGGCTACACCTTC.

The table lists this clonotype with many counts. The chain employs TRBV29-1 and TRBJ1-1, with D hard to call. V was shortened by 6 bases and J by 5 bases, with 10 bases between the two germline ends. From germline, CDR1 is SQVTM and CDR2 ANQGSEA. This CDR3 is built from 11 residues. CDR3 amino acids: CSVKVETEAFF. The CDR3 region has the DNA TGCAGCGTAAAAGTTGAAACTGAAGCTTTCTTT.

This clonotype has a count of ten or more. The chain uses TRBV20-1 and TRBJ2-7; perhaps D is TRBD1 or TRBD2 (5 bases each). This CDR3 has 16 amino acids. V lost 3 bases, J lost 3 bases, and 21 bases lay in between. The V gene's germline CDR1 is DFQATT and CDR2 SNEGSKA (reference sequence). CDR3 in DNA: TGCAGTGCTAGGTCCCTCGGAGACAGTGACTACTACGAGCAGTACTTC. Translating gives CSARSLGDSDYYEQYF.

V gene TRBV6-6 combines with J gene TRBJ1-4; the D gene is possibly TRBD1 (5 bases). The CDR3 runs to 14 residues. Per germline, CDR1 MNHNY and CDR2 SVGAGI (reference sequence). Trimming cost V 5 bases and J 10 bases, with 17 bases left between them. CDR3 in amino acids: CASSRSVQVAKLFF. CDR3 DNA: TGTGCCAGCAGTCGTTCCGTACAGGTCGCAAAACTGTTTTTT.

This clonotype was observed a few times. V is TRBV4-1 and J is TRBJ1-1, with D possibly being TRBD1 (5 bases). Per the germline V gene, CDR1 is MGHRA and CDR2 is YSYEKL. Deletions cut 0 bases from V and 3 bases from J, with 11 bases between. This CDR3 region has 15 residues. The chain's CDR3 is CASSQDRGAYTEAFF. The DNA for the CDR3 is TGCGCCAGCAGCCAAGATAGGGGAGCCTACACTGAAGCTTTCTTT.

This clonotype showed up many times. This sequence joins TRBV5-6 and TRBJ1-5; 8 nucleotides agree with TRBD1. The CDR3 covers 15 residues. The germline V gene has CDR1 SGHDT and CDR2 YYEEEE. After removal of 4 bases from V and 4 bases from J, the junction contained 7 bases not matched to a gene. DNA of the CDR3: TGTGCCAGCAGCCCCCGGACAGGGAGAAATCAGCCCCAGCATTTT. It translates to CASSPRTGRNQPQHF.

There are many counts of this clonotype. V and J are TRBV5-4 and TRBJ1-1; 8 bases match TRBD1. The trim removed 0 bases at V and 1 base at J, leaving 2 bases unmatched. Per germline, CDR1 SGHNT and CDR2 YYREEE (reference sequence). This CDR3 spans 15 amino acids. CDR3 bases: TGTGCCAGCAGCTTGGGGGGACAGGAGAACACTGAAGCTTTCTTT. This codes for CASSLGGQENTEAFF.